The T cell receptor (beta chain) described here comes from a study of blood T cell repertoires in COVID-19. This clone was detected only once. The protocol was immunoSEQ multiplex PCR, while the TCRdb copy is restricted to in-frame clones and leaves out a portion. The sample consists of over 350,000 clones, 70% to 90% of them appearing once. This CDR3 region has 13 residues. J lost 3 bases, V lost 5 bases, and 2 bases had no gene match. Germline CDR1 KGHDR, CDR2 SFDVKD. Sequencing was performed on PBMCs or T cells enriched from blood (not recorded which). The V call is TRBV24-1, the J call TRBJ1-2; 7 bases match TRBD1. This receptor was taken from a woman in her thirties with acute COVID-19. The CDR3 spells CATSVDRDYGYTF. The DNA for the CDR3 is TGTGCCACCAGTGTTGACAGGGACTATGGCTACACCTTC.